The 30 T cell receptor beta chains below all came from one sample that was sequenced in a study of T cells in Graves' hyperthyroidism and ophthalmopathy. Amplified TCR beta CDR3 regions derived from RNA transcripts. Primed by the HTBI set, a first-round RT-PCR was run on the TCR CDR3. TCRdb reprocessed the multiplex PCR reads with MiXCR, giving one entry per CDR3 protein. Among approximately 620,000 distinct CDR3 sequences listed, around 13% were seen once. Specimen: blood. Receptors were obtained from a young woman with Graves' hyperthyroidism that later progressed to Graves' ophthalmopathy.

CDR3 residues: CAPRSGPTSGRAFGTDTQYF. The CDR3 DNA follows: TGTGCCCCCCGGTCGGGTCCTACTAGCGGGAGGGCCTTTGGCACAGATACGCAGTATTTT. The chain joins TRBV24-1 to TRBJ2-3; TRBD2 matches at 13 bases. The CDR3 length is 20 residues. V trimming: 12 bases; J trimming: 1 base; junction bases outside the gene matches: 21. Germline V gene lookup returns CDR1 KGHDR and CDR2 SFDVKD.

The rearrangement joins TRBV9 to TRBJ1-5; D is uncertain. With 7 bases removed from V and 1 base from J, the gap between germline ends came to 15 bases. Germline-derived CDR1 and CDR2 are SGDLS and YYNGEE. CDR3 size: 15 residues. CDR3 coding DNA: TGTGCCAGCGCCTCCTCTCCGGGCAGCAATCAGCCCCAGCATTTT. This translates into CASASSPGSNQPQHF.

The chain has TRBV2 and TRBJ2-7; no clear D gene. CDR1 SNHLY and CDR2 FYNNEI come from the germline V gene. The ends were cut back, 4 bases at V and 8 bases at J, with 9 bases in the middle. This CDR3 region has 11 residues. The chain's CDR3 is CASSGLPQQYF. CDR3 DNA: TGTGCCAGCAGTGGTTTGCCTCAGCAGTACTTC.

This clonotype was seen a handful of times. The chain employs TRBV7-2 and TRBJ2-2, with 12 bases lining up with TRBD2. Per the germline V gene, CDR1 is SGHTA and CDR2 is FQGNSA. The junction had 6 bases not matched to a gene; V was cut back by 0 bases and J by 1 base. The CDR3 runs to 19 residues. In DNA, the CDR3 is TGTGCCAGCAGCTTAGCTATTCTAGCGGGAGGGTTGAACACCGGGGAGCTGTTTTTT. Translated, it gives CASSLAILAGGLNTGELFF.

As regards this clonotype: A much larger clone lies one base from this, so it may be a read error. The chain employs TRBV18 and TRBJ1-1; D is unclear. This CDR3 region has 13 residues. The V gene's germline CDR1 is KGHSH and CDR2 LQKENI. The DNA of the CDR3 is TGTGTCAGCTCACCAACTCCTTACACTGAAGCTTTCTTT. It yields the protein CVSSPTPYTEAFF.

Only a few counts were recorded for this clonotype. The chain links TRBV20-1 to TRBJ1-6, with a weak D call TRBD1 (6 bases). Trimming shortened V by 0 bases and J by 4 bases, and 7 bases separated the two germline ends. Germline V gene lookup returns CDR1 DFQATT and CDR2 SNEGSKA (reference sequence). The CDR3 spans 14 residues. CDR3 sequence: CSARDRGYNSPLHF. The CDR3 bases are TGCAGTGCTAGAGACAGGGGTTATAATTCACCCCTCCACTTT.

V gene TRBV7-9 combines with J gene TRBJ2-7; 9 bases are shared with TRBD1. With the DNA end fitting TRBJ2-1 better, the J assignment may be wrong. The CDR3 is 14 residues long. Per the germline V gene, CDR1 is SEHNR and CDR2 is FQNEAQ (reference sequence). CDR3 loop: CASSRTGETYEQFF. CDR3 sequence (DNA): TGTGCCAGCAGCCGGACAGGGGAAACCTACGAGCAGTTCTTC.

In its sample, this clonotype was seen many times. The gene calls are TRBV7-2 and TRBJ2-7, with 10 positions matching TRBD2. CDR1 and CDR2 (germline): SGHTA, FQGNSA. After removal of 3 bases from V and 2 bases from J, the junction contained 1 base not matched to a gene. The CDR3 runs to 14 residues. The CDR3 is CASSFTSGAYEQYF. CDR3 DNA: TGTGCCAGCAGCTTCACTAGCGGGGCCTACGAGCAGTACTTC. Variable domain in full (rest from reference TRBV7-2 and TRBJ2-7): GAGVSQSPSNKVTEKGKDVELRCDPISGHTALYWYRQSLGQGLEFLIYFQGNSAPDKSGLPSDRFSAERTGGSVSTLTIQRTQQEDSAVYLCASSFTSGAYEQYFGPGTRLTVT.

This clonotype was seen repeatedly, ten times or more. This chain connects TRBV6-2 or TRBV6-3 to TRBJ1-1; D not certain. This CDR3 region has 15 residues. The V gene's germline CDR1 is MNHEY and CDR2 SVGEGT. The germline V and J ends were trimmed by 6 bases and 5 bases, with 19 bases remaining between them. CDR3 amino acids: CASSPLRGGVTEAFF. CDR3 DNA: TGTGCCAGCAGCCCCCTCCGGGGTGGGGTAACTGAAGCTTTCTTT.

Turning to this clonotype: A much larger clonotype is one base distant, so this may be a read error. The chain couples TRBV5-6 to TRBJ1-5, with D tentatively TRBD1 (6 bases). CDR1 and CDR2 from the germline V gene are SGHDT and YYEEEE. CDR3 length equals 16 residues. The CDR3 is CASSSRVQGIIEPRHF. For the CDR3, the DNA is TGTGCCAGCAGCTCCCGGGTGCAGGGGATTATCGAACCCCGGCATTTT.

There are many counts of this clonotype. The chain uses TRBV2 and TRBJ2-1; TRBD2 matches 8 bases. V lost 11 bases, J lost 2 bases, and 5 bases stayed unmatched. Germline V gives CDR1 SNHLY, CDR2 FYNNEI. CDR3 length equals 13 residues. The DNA for the CDR3 is TGTGCCGCAACTAGCGGAGCCTACAATGAGCAGTTCTTC. Translating gives CAATSGAYNEQFF.

This clonotype was detected a few times. V usage is TRBV10-3 and J usage is TRBJ2-2; the match to TRBD2 covers 8 bases. Germline trimming cut 0 bases from V and 0 bases from J; bases unmatched to any gene: 3. The V gene's germline CDR1 is ENHRY and CDR2 SYGVKD. This CDR3 is 17 amino acids long. The CDR3 spells CAISESTGGTNTGELFF. The DNA for the CDR3 is TGTGCCATCAGTGAGTCTACGGGAGGGACGAACACCGGGGAGCTGTTTTTT.

Many counts were recorded for this clonotype. V and J are TRBV30 and TRBJ1-3; no clear D gene. The CDR3 is made up of 14 amino acids. V was pared by 5 bases and J by 0 bases, with 11 bases between. Per the germline V gene, CDR1 is GTSNPN and CDR2 is SVGIG (reference sequence). This CDR3 reads CAWVSIGSGNTIYF. The CDR3 bases are TGTGCCTGGGTCAGTATCGGCTCTGGAAACACCATATATTTT. The complete variable domain, with remaining parts taken from reference TRBV30 and TRBJ1-3, reads SQTIHQWPATLVQPVGSPLSLECTVEGTSNPNLYWYRQAAGRGLQLLFYSVGIGQISSEVPQNLSASRPQDRQFILSSKKLLLSDSGFYLCAWVSIGSGNTIYFGEGSWLTVV.

This clonotype was detected many times. The chain has TRBV9 and TRBJ1-1, with D tentatively TRBD1 (5 bases). The V end lost 0 bases, the J end lost 3 bases, and 12 bases lay between the germline ends. Germline CDR1 is SGDLS and CDR2 is YYNGEE. The CDR3 extends over 15 amino acids. The CDR3 spells CASSVGGVVDTEAFF. For the CDR3, the DNA is TGTGCCAGCAGCGTAGGGGGGGTTGTGGACACTGAAGCTTTCTTT.

The chain couples TRBV11-2 to TRBJ1-5, with 10 bases aligning to TRBD1. There are 15 residues in the CDR3. Germline CDR1 reads SGHAT; CDR2 reads FQNNGV. V was pared by 5 bases and J by 4 bases, with 5 bases of the junction left unmatched. CDR3 amino acids: CASSLLGQGNQPQHF. The CDR3 nucleotides are TGTGCCAGCAGCCTTCTGGGACAGGGGAATCAGCCCCAGCATTTT.

This clonotype has a count of ten or more. The gene calls are TRBV28 and TRBJ2-4; D is possibly TRBD2 (6 bases). The CDR3 is made up of 15 amino acids. The V gene lost 5 bases and the J gene lost 3 bases, with 14 bases spanning the gap. The V gene's germline CDR1 is MDHEN and CDR2 SYDVKM. As DNA, the CDR3 is TGTGCCAGCAGTCTTCGGGAGACTCTCAAAAACATTCAGTACTTC. Its protein product is CASSLRETLKNIQYF.

J is TRBJ2-1 and V is TRBV5-5; D gene unclear. The CDR3 totals 14 residues. Germline CDR1 is SGHKS and CDR2 is YYEKEE (reference sequence). V lost 4 bases, J lost 3 bases, and 11 bases lay in between. CDR3 sequence: CASSTIGDYNEQFF. The CDR3 DNA follows: TGTGCCAGCAGCACGATAGGAGACTACAATGAGCAGTTCTTC.

This clonotype came up a few times. A read error may explain this, as a much larger clone is one base away. This CDR3 reads CASSYGHNSGTTIYF. CDR3 in DNA: TGTGCCAGCAGTTACGGACACAACTCTGGAACCACCATATATTTT. This chain connects TRBV12-3 or TRBV12-4 to TRBJ1-3; TRBD1 might be the D (5 bases). CDR3 length equals 15 residues.

This clonotype was found many times. The gene calls are TRBV24-1 and TRBJ1-5, with D possibly TRBD1 on 6 matching bases. V lost 4 bases, J lost 2 bases, and 11 bases lay in between. Germline CDR1 is KGHDR and CDR2 is SFDVKD. There are 15 residues in the CDR3. The CDR3 DNA reads TGTGCCACCAGTGAAACAGGGAGAGGCAATCAGCCCCAGCATTTT. The encoded protein is CATSETGRGNQPQHF.

This clonotype was observed at least ten times. J is TRBJ1-1 and V is TRBV5-1; D remains unclear. The CDR3 consists of 13 residues. Trimming removed 3 bases at V and 7 bases at J, with 13 bases between. Per germline, CDR1 SGHRS and CDR2 YFSETQ. CDR3 in DNA: TGCGCCAGCAGCTATGGGCAGGAGGTTGAAGCTTTCTTT. Translating it yields CASSYGQEVEAFF.

The V gene is TRBV7-9, the J gene TRBJ2-1, with TRBD1 matching over 8 bases. V lost 5 bases, J lost 6 bases, and 6 bases stayed unmatched. The CDR3 has 14 amino acids. Germline-derived CDR1 and CDR2 are SEHNR and FQNEAQ (reference sequence). CDR3 sequence: CASSNRGEVNEQFF. Written as DNA, the CDR3 is TGTGCCAGCAGCAACAGGGGGGAAGTCAATGAGCAGTTCTTC.

The gene calls are TRBV19 and TRBJ2-6; no clear D. The V gene's germline CDR1 is LNHDA and CDR2 SQIVND (reference sequence). V was cut by 3 bases and J by 0 bases, with 6 bases left in between. This CDR3 region has 15 residues. The CDR3 here is CASSISISGANVLTF. Written as DNA, the CDR3 is TGTGCCAGTAGTATCAGTATCTCTGGGGCCAACGTCCTGACTTTC.

In its sample, this clonotype was seen many times. The chain is built from TRBV7-2 and TRBJ2-7, with 7 bases matching TRBD2. The germline gives CDR1 SGHTA, CDR2 FQGNSA. V shed 5 bases and J 0 bases; nucleotides not matched to a gene: 10. This CDR3 is 16 amino acids long. The CDR3: CASSPEGTTRSYEQYF. The CDR3, as DNA: TGTGCCAGCAGCCCAGAAGGGACTACTCGCTCCTACGAGCAGTACTTC.

Only one count was recorded for this clonotype. A read error is possible here, since a much larger clone lies one base away. The DNA for the CDR3 is TGCAGTGCTAGAGCTAGCGGGAGAACAGATACGCAGTATTTT. Its protein product is CSARASGRTDTQYF. The chain couples TRBV20-1 to TRBJ2-3; 10 bases line up with TRBD2. Trimming removed 1 base from V and 3 bases from J; junction bases left unmatched: 1. CDR1 is DFQATT, CDR2 SNEGSKA, per germline (reference sequence). The CDR3 has 14 residues.

This clonotype occurred many times. The chain has TRBV6-1 and TRBJ1-1; D is unresolved. Looked up from germline, CDR1 is MNHNS and CDR2 is SASEGT. The CDR3 is 14 residues long. Trimming removed 5 bases at V and 1 base at J, with 11 bases between. Here the CDR3 reads CASSYGQANTEAFF. CDR3 coding DNA: TGTGCCAGCAGTTATGGGCAGGCGAACACTGAAGCTTTCTTT.

This clonotype was counted many times. The chain employs TRBV6-1 and TRBJ2-7; 8 bases align to TRBD1. CDR3 length equals 16 residues. CDR1 is MNHNS, CDR2 SASEGT, per germline. J gave up 5 bases and V 5 bases, and 14 bases lay outside the gene matches. CDR3 sequence: CASSSTLRGQRDEQYF. In DNA, the CDR3 is TGTGCCAGCAGTTCGACTCTCAGGGGGCAGAGAGACGAGCAGTACTTC.

This clonotype has at least ten counts. CDR3 residues: CASSSRGAVHQETQYF. For the CDR3, the DNA is TGCGCCAGCAGCTCTCGGGGGGCGGTTCACCAAGAGACCCAGTACTTC. The rearrangement links TRBV4-1 to TRBJ2-5; maybe TRBD2 (7 bases). The length of the CDR3 is 16 residues. Germline lookup yields CDR1 MGHRA and CDR2 YSYEKL. V was cut by 5 bases and J by 0 bases, with 16 bases left in between.

The genes are TRBV5-4 and TRBJ2-7; D is perhaps TRBD1 (6 bases). V was trimmed by 2 bases and J by 1 base, leaving 13 bases between them. The length of the CDR3 is 15 residues. Germline CDR1 reads SGHNT; CDR2 reads YYREEE (reference sequence). CDR3 coding DNA: TGTGCCAGCAGCTTCTCGACAGGTTCGTCCTACGAGCAGTACTTC. It codes for CASSFSTGSSYEQYF.

At least ten counts were recorded for this clonotype. The chain couples TRBV27 to TRBJ2-3; 9 bases are a match to TRBD2. Germline V gene sequence: CDR1 MNHEY, CDR2 SMNVEV (reference sequence). The junction had 13 bases not matched to a gene; V was cut back by 8 bases and J by 4 bases. This CDR3 comprises 16 residues. The CDR3 protein is CASAYLGVAGADTQYF. DNA for the CDR3: TGTGCCAGCGCCTACCTCGGAGTAGCGGGAGCAGATACGCAGTATTTT.

The rearrangement uses TRBV19 and TRBJ2-7; possibly TRBD1 for D (6 bases). The CDR3 spans 13 residues. V was cut by 3 bases and J by 2 bases, with 8 bases left in between. Germline V gene lookup returns CDR1 LNHDA and CDR2 SQIVND (reference sequence). CDR3: CASSITGPYEQYF. Here the CDR3 DNA reads TGTGCCAGTAGTATCACAGGGCCCTACGAGCAGTACTTC.